The clone carrying this T cell receptor beta chain has only a few counts. Its specificity is not known. The limits of the CDR3 on the DNA are not certain, so only TCRdb's listed CDR3 is given. The entry originates in a study of post-analysis software for immune sequencing data. Whole-study context: Disease courses included relapsing-remitting, secondary progressive and progressive-relapsing multiple sclerosis.

Incorporated into the TCR beta cDNA libraries were unique molecular identifiers, which served to reduce PCR and sequencing biases. Input amounts of roughly 1 to 10 million T cells were used. These gave around 500,000 cDNA molecules, so each molecule approximated one T cell. TCRdb ran MiXCR on the PCR reads and lists one entry per CDR3 protein. Among around 500,000 distinct CDR3 sequences, around a third were seen once, and the ten largest hold around 5.9%. The study, taken as a whole, reports: When the samples were clustered directly with F measure, those that had been prepared in the same batch showed strong co-clustering. In multiple sclerosis, normalized Chao1 diversity was significantly below that of controls.

Sample: blood. The sequence was collected from a girl aged 2-17 years with multiple sclerosis.

This chain's CDR3 is CSAFGSAGSETQYF. The chain links TRBV29-1 to TRBJ2-5; the table calls TRBD2, which could not be checked here. The length of the CDR3 is 14 amino acids, counting both ends. Germline lookup yields CDR1 SQVTM and CDR2 ANQGSEA.